Below, 12 T cell receptor beta chains from the same sample are listed, as sequenced in a study of T cell responses to AZD1222 COVID-19 vaccine (dated by TCRdb to about 2021). This specimen's time point label, per the study, means: about 28 days (+/-7) after the second vaccine dose. Library creation used the immunoSEQ multiplex PCR assay. The clones in this table, taken by TCRdb from immuneACCESS, are in-frame only. Not every clone is retained; where verified, under half of the shortfall comes from an unresolved V gene, and the cause of the rest is unknown. In all, the sample holds roughly 33,000 clones, and about 80% of those were seen once. Clones ranked in the top ten supply more than 4% of the sample. Specimen: peripheral blood, collected 28 days after the second AZD1222 dose. These receptors came from an adult who received the AZD1222 COVID-19 vaccine.

The chain joins TRBV11-1 to TRBJ2-4, with 9 nucleotides matching TRBD2. The trim removed 7 bases at V and 4 bases at J, leaving 8 bases unmatched. Germline CDR1 and CDR2: SGHAT and FQDESV (reference sequence). The CDR3 runs 15 residues. CDR3 in DNA: TGTGCCAGCACCGCGACTAGCGGACCAAAAAACATTCAGTACTTC. It yields the protein CASTATSGPKNIQYF.

The chain combines TRBV5-1 with TRBJ2-1; D is undetermined. Trimming stripped 0 bases from V and 0 bases from J, with 4 bases between. The CDR3 runs 14 residues. The germline V gene has CDR1 SGHRS and CDR2 YFSETQ. CDR3 sequence (DNA): TGCGCCAGCAGCTTGGGGAGCTCCTACAATGAGCAGTTCTTC. It yields the protein CASSLGSSYNEQFF.

Details on this clone: One end of the junction is discordant with germline, which a read error may explain. The rearrangement joins TRBV7-7 to TRBJ2-5, with 10 positions matching TRBD2. The CDR3 length is 15 residues. In germline, CDR1 is SSHAT, CDR2 FNYEAQ (reference sequence). The CDR3 loop is CASSPGAGGEETQYF. The CDR3 nucleotides read TGTGCTAGCAGCCCCGGAGCGGGAGGGGAGGAGACCCAGTACTTC.

The chain carries TRBV9 and TRBJ2-5; 7 bases are a match to TRBD2. Germline trimming cut 4 bases from V and 2 bases from J; bases unmatched to any gene: 8. In germline, CDR1 is SGDLS, CDR2 YYNGEE. The CDR3 runs to 15 residues. The CDR3 reads CASSTGTKIQETQYF. The CDR3 DNA reads as TGTGCCAGCAGCACCGGGACTAAAATTCAAGAGACCCAGTACTTC.

The rearrangement joins TRBV11-2 to TRBJ2-5, with D hard to call. The length of the CDR3 is 12 residues. The germline V gene encodes CDR1 SGHAT and CDR2 FQNNGV. Trimming cost V 6 bases and J 1 base, with 6 bases left between them. This CDR3 is CASRSIQETQYF. The CDR3 bases are TGTGCCAGCAGATCAATCCAAGAGACCCAGTACTTC.

The rearrangement joins TRBV10-3 to TRBJ2-7; D unclear. V was clipped by 6 bases and J by 5 bases, with 8 bases between them. The CDR3 is 11 amino acids. From germline, CDR1 is ENHRY and CDR2 SYGVKD. The CDR3: CAISARDEQYF. In DNA, the CDR3 is TGTGCCATCAGCGCACGTGACGAGCAGTACTTC.

V usage is TRBV18 and J usage is TRBJ2-3; 12 bases are a match to TRBD1. This CDR3 has 16 residues. Germline-derived CDR1 and CDR2 are KGHSH and LQKENI. After removal of 3 bases from V and 6 bases from J, the junction contained 7 bases not matched to a gene. The DNA for the CDR3 is TGTGCCAGCTCACCGAAAGGGACAGGGGGCGCGGATACGCAGTATTTT. Translated: CASSPKGTGGADTQYF.

The J gene is TRBJ1-1, the V gene TRBV5-6; D remains unclear. The germline CDR1 and CDR2 sequences are SGHDT and YYEEEE. CDR3 length equals 14 residues. V gave up 1 base and J gave up 1 base, with 8 bases separating them. The CDR3 region has the DNA TGTGCCAGCAGCTTGCTTGGACCGAACACTGAAGCTTTCTTT. Encoded protein: CASSLLGPNTEAFF. The full variable domain, in which reference TRBV5-6 and TRBJ1-1 provide the parts outside the CDR3, is DAGVTQSPTHLIKTRGQQVTLRCSPKSGHDTVSWYQQALGQGPQFIFQYYEEEERQRGNFPDRFSGHQFPNYSSELNVNALLLGDSALYLCASSLLGPNTEAFFGQGTRLTVV.

The rearrangement uses TRBV19 and TRBJ1-5, with 10 bases fitting TRBD1. The CDR3 has 16 residues. CDR1 LNHDA and CDR2 SQIVND come from the germline V gene (reference sequence). The trim removed 7 bases at V and 11 bases at J, leaving 17 bases unmatched. The CDR3 region has the DNA TGTGCCAGTATGCCCATCTCCGGGACAGGGGACAGGGCCCAGCATTTT. Amino acids: CASMPISGTGDRAQHF.

This chain links TRBV27 with TRBJ2-1, with 15 bases aligning to TRBD2. Trimming at V came to 5 bases and at J to 4 bases, leaving 9 bases not matched to a gene. CDR1 MNHEY and CDR2 SMNVEV come from the germline V gene (reference sequence). CDR3 length: 18 amino acids. As DNA, the CDR3 is TGTGCCAGCAGTCCCCGGACTAGCGGGAGGGCCTCGTACAATGAGCAGTTCTTC. It translates to CASSPRTSGRASYNEQFF.

The V and J genes are TRBV7-2 and TRBJ1-2; no firm D call. V lost 0 bases to trimming and J lost 4 bases, with 15 bases between them. Germline CDR1 SGHTA, CDR2 FQGNSA. The CDR3 is made up of 16 amino acids. For the CDR3, the DNA is TGTGCCAGCAGCTTAGCAGCAGTGGGCAACTTCTATGGCTACACCTTC. Amino acid sequence: CASSLAAVGNFYGYTF.

The chain carries TRBV9 and TRBJ2-4; D unresolved. V gave up 0 bases and J gave up 10 bases, with 14 bases separating them. The CDR3 sequence is 14 residues long. Per the germline V gene, CDR1 is SGDLS and CDR2 is YYNGEE. CDR3 in amino acids: CASSVDAGSGIQYF. The CDR3 bases are TGTGCCAGCAGCGTAGACGCAGGCAGTGGGATTCAGTACTTC.